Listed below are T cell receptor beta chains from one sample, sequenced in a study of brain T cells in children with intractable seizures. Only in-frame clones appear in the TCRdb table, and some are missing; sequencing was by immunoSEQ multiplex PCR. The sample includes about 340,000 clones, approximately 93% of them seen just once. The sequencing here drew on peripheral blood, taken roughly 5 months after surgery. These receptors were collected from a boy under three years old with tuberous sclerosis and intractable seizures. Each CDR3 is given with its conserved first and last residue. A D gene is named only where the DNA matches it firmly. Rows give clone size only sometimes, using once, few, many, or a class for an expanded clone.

CDR3: CASLGDLGYEQYF; DNA: TGTGCCAGCCTAGGGGACCTCGGATACGAGCAGTACTTC; V: TRBV11-2; J: TRBJ2-7; size: NA; D: NA
CDR3: CAWSGGGAREQYF; DNA: TGTGCCTGGAGTGGAGGGGGCGCGAGGGAGCAGTACTTC; V: TRBV30; J: TRBJ2-7; size: NA; D: TRBD1
CDR3: CASSWAGWDSEATGELFF; DNA: TGTGCCAGCAGCTGGGCGGGGTGGGACAGCGAGGCGACCGGGGAGCTGTTTTTT; V: TRBV11-3; J: TRBJ2-2; size: NA; D: NA
CDR3: CASSNTGPYEQYF; DNA: TGTGCCAGCAGTAATACAGGGCCCTACGAGCAGTACTTC; V: TRBV27; J: TRBJ2-7; size: NA; D: NA
CDR3: CASTPQGYGYGYTF; DNA: TGTGCCAGCACTCCACAGGGCTACGGCTATGGCTACACCTTC; V: TRBV6-5; J: TRBJ1-2; size: once; D: NA
CDR3: CASSSEGDTEAFF; DNA: TGTGCCAGCAGTTCTGAGGGGGACACTGAAGCTTTCTTT; V: TRBV6-5; J: TRBJ1-1; size: NA; D: NA
CDR3: CASSQLAGGRDTQYF; DNA: TGTGCCAGCAGCCAACTAGCGGGAGGGCGGGATACGCAGTATTTT; V: TRBV7-9; J: TRBJ2-3; size: NA; D: TRBD2
CDR3: CASSSRLAGGADTQYF; DNA: TGTGCCAGCAGTTCACGACTAGCGGGAGGGGCAGATACGCAGTATTTT; V: TRBV6-5; J: TRBJ2-3; size: NA; D: TRBD2
CDR3: CAWSPRGGQGIKYEQYF; DNA: TGTGCCTGGAGTCCGAGAGGGGGGCAGGGAATAAAATACGAGCAGTACTTC; V: TRBV30; J: TRBJ2-7; size: NA; D: NA
CDR3: CAWSVGEGNTIYF; DNA: TGTGCCTGGAGTGTGGGAGAAGGAAACACCATATATTTT; V: TRBV30; J: TRBJ1-3; size: NA; D: NA
CDR3: CASKTRDRRYEQYF; DNA: TGTGCCAGCAAGACCCGGGACAGGCGATACGAGCAGTACTTC; V: TRBV6-4; J: TRBJ2-7; size: NA; D: TRBD1
CDR3: CASSQGTRVSYEQYF; DNA: TGTGCCAGCAGCCAAGGGACTAGGGTCTCGTACGAGCAGTACTTC; V: TRBV3-1/TRBV3-2; J: TRBJ2-7; size: NA; D: TRBD2
CDR3: CASSLGQGSNQPQHF; DNA: TGTGCCAGCAGTTTAGGACAGGGTAGCAATCAGCCCCAGCATTTT; V: TRBV6-5; J: TRBJ1-5; size: NA; D: TRBD1
CDR3: CASSERVRETQYF; DNA: TGTGCCAGCAGTGAAAGGGTAAGGGAGACCCAGTACTTC; V: TRBV6-1; J: TRBJ2-5; size: NA; D: NA
CDR3: CSVEVVGGIPNYGYTF; DNA: TGCAGCGTTGAAGTGGTGGGGGGGATCCCTAACTATGGCTACACCTTC; V: TRBV29-1; J: TRBJ1-2; size: NA; D: NA
CDR3: CASSFRGDTQYF; DNA: TGTGCCAGCAGCTTTCGCGGAGATACGCAGTATTTT; V: TRBV7-2; J: TRBJ2-3; size: NA; D: NA
CDR3: CASSLIGPGIKGGPEDTQYF; DNA: TGTGCCAGCAGCTTAATCGGGCCGGGGATTAAGGGGGGGCCGGAGGATACGCAGTATTTT; V: TRBV7-3; J: TRBJ2-3; size: NA; D: NA
CDR3: CASSQGTVLPRDEQFF; DNA: TGTGCCAGCAGCCAAGGCACGGTCCTCCCTCGGGATGAGCAGTTCTTC; V: TRBV3-1/TRBV3-2; J: TRBJ2-1; size: NA; D: NA
CDR3: CASSIDPRQGAWQPQHF; DNA: TGTGCCAGTAGTATAGATCCGAGGCAGGGGGCTTGGCAGCCCCAGCATTTT; V: TRBV19; J: TRBJ1-5; size: NA; D: TRBD1
CDR3: CALARGGMQETQYF; DNA: TGTGCCCTGGCTCGCGGGGGGATGCAAGAGACCCAGTACTTC; V: TRBV6-5; J: TRBJ2-5; size: NA; D: TRBD2
CDR3: CASSPGGSANQPQHF; DNA: TGTGCCAGCTCACCGGGGGGTTCTGCTAATCAGCCCCAGCATTTT; V: TRBV18; J: TRBJ1-5; size: NA; D: NA
CDR3: CASSPPGEGDEQFF; DNA: TGTGCCAGCAGCCCGCCGGGGGAGGGGGATGAGCAGTTCTTC; V: TRBV3-1/TRBV3-2; J: TRBJ2-1; size: NA; D: NA
CDR3: CASSLAGGSPYEQYF; DNA: TGTGCCAGCAGCTTAGCGGGGGGAAGTCCCTACGAGCAGTACTTC; V: TRBV7-6; J: TRBJ2-7; size: NA; D: NA
CDR3: CSASYLTSGSREQYF; DNA: TGCAGTGCTAGTTACCTGACTAGCGGGAGTAGAGAGCAGTACTTC; V: TRBV20-1; J: TRBJ2-7; size: NA; D: TRBD2
CDR3: CASSLVPSGGYNEQFF; DNA: TGTGCCAGCAGCTTAGTACCTTCAGGGGGCTACAATGAGCAGTTCTTC; V: TRBV7-3; J: TRBJ2-1; size: NA; D: TRBD1
CDR3: CASSAGTSGINIQYF; DNA: TGCGCCAGCAGTGCGGGTACTAGCGGGATAAACATTCAGTACTTC; V: TRBV10-1; J: TRBJ2-4; size: NA; D: TRBD2
CDR3: CASSYWGSNEKLFF; DNA: TGTGCCAGCAGTTATTGGGGTAGCAATGAAAAACTGTTTTTT; V: TRBV27; J: TRBJ1-4; size: NA; D: NA
CDR3: CAWSGDRKNYGYTF; DNA: TGTGCCTGGAGCGGGGACAGGAAAAACTATGGCTACACCTTC; V: TRBV30; J: TRBJ1-2; size: NA; D: TRBD1
CDR3: CATSGGSTYNEQFF; DNA: TGTGCCACCAGTGGAGGATCTACGTACAATGAGCAGTTCTTC; V: TRBV24-1; J: TRBJ2-1; size: NA; D: NA
CDR3: CASSDSAGANVLTF; DNA: TGTGCCAGCAGTGACTCGGCTGGGGCCAACGTCCTGACTTTC; V: TRBV6-4; J: TRBJ2-6; size: NA; D: NA
CDR3: CASSFQGNGNYGYTF; DNA: TGTGCCAGTAGTTTCCAGGGCAACGGTAACTATGGCTACACCTTC; V: TRBV19; J: TRBJ1-2; size: NA; D: NA
CDR3: CSVEGTLQGALRETQYF; DNA: TGCAGCGTTGAGGGCACTCTACAGGGGGCCCTCCGAGAGACCCAGTACTTC; V: TRBV29-1; J: TRBJ2-5; size: NA; D: TRBD1